The T cell receptor (beta chain) under discussion was sequenced for a study of shared clonotypes between healthy human individuals (dated by TCRdb to the early 2020s). In the study overall: The cohort included a few men and a couple of women between 18 and 49 years of age. Between about 0.94 and 8.9 billion PBMCs per donor were obtained by leukapheresis. Libraries were prepared and TCR repertoires were sequenced by different laboratories using diverse techniques, in order to increase sequencing depth and limit assay-specific biases. To estimate repertoire size and how much clonotypes are shared between individuals, the study performed deep sequencing of blood TCR repertoires from five healthy adults. Summary of the overall study and its limitations: Pairwise subsampling indicated that sequencing depth was expected to affect the degree of clonotype sharing among donors. Because the study included a small number of donors, the genetic and exposure-history diversity represented was limited. Only blood was sampled, and tissue TCR repertoires likely differ from those in blood.

Healthy HIV-negative adults with no recently reported acute infections or vaccinations were included as donors. Only Caucasian adults living in Nashville, Tennessee, USA were represented among the donors. For unsorted samples, some 87 million PBMCs were counted, and genomic DNA was extracted using the QIAamp DNA Blood Mini kit. Blood was collected by leukapheresis, and PBMCs were isolated by Ficoll-Histopaque density gradient centrifugation and then cryopreserved in liquid nitrogen vapor phase. The cysteine opens and the phenylalanine closes a CDR3 of 16 amino acids. Kept here is only the CDR3 DNA, which spans 48 bases and is read in frame from base 1. The germline V gene sets CDR1 to MDHEN and CDR2 to SYDVKM. Trimming takes 4 bases from V and 4 bases from J, and the germline ends sit 20 bases apart. TCR CDR3 regions were amplified from genomic DNA by multiplex PCR using the deep immunoSEQ assay. For each cell subset, the extracted genomic DNA was distributed evenly across all wells of several immunoSEQ 96-well plates, and each plate served as one replicate. For unsorted PBMC, each replicate PCR was loaded with 250 to 300 ng genomic DNA, equivalent to about 30,000 T cell genomes. Genomic DNA from unsorted PBMC was sequenced over ten immunoSEQ deep assay plates. Purified libraries were measured with a Qubit 3.0 fluorometer, size-checked on a Bioanalyzer 2100, and measured again with the KAPA Library Quantification kit. Each immunoSEQ 96-well plate was sequenced on its own single-read 150-cycle Illumina NextSeq 550 flow cell. The study's processing was this. The immunoSEQ output contained only junctional sequences without quality scores, so filtering could not match that applied to full-length reads. To assign V/J genes and CDR3, sequences were annotated using PyIR, a Python wrapper for IgBLAST v1.9, with IMGT germline references. Reads with weak V/J assignments (E-value above 1e-6), missing CDR3, stop codons, out-of-frame junctions, or ambiguous translated residues were removed. V3J clonotypes were defined as sequences sharing the same inferred V gene, J gene, and CDR3 amino acid sequence. Percentage overlap between repertoires was computed as shared unique clonotypes divided by the size of the smaller repertoire. Richness of each repertoire was evaluated using RTK rarefaction, the Chao1 estimator, and Recon v2.1 estimates of unobserved clonotypes. Imported from immuneACCESS, the table was reduced by TCRdb to in-frame sequences with V and J called. These copies leave out some clones; in studies compared against another copy, an unresolved V gene accounts for under half, and the cause of the remainder is not known. The DNA was the basis for D and trimming; V, J and clone size are from that table. The sample includes around 480,000 clones, with 60% to 80% observed a single time. The ten largest account for 9.5% to 15% of the sample.

A remark on this clone: Its antigen is unknown. It has no much larger one-base neighbor in the sample; base qualities were not kept.

This chain joins TRBV28 to TRBJ2-7; the D gene is perhaps TRBD2, from 6 matching bases. This TCR was recovered from a middle-aged woman in good health. Some clones in this sample may be carry-over from other donors' samples. Specimen: PBMCs. The DNA sequence is given as TGTGCCAGCAGTTCCCTTACTAGCCAGAGCACGTACGAGCAGTACTTC. This encodes CASSSLTSQSTYEQYF.